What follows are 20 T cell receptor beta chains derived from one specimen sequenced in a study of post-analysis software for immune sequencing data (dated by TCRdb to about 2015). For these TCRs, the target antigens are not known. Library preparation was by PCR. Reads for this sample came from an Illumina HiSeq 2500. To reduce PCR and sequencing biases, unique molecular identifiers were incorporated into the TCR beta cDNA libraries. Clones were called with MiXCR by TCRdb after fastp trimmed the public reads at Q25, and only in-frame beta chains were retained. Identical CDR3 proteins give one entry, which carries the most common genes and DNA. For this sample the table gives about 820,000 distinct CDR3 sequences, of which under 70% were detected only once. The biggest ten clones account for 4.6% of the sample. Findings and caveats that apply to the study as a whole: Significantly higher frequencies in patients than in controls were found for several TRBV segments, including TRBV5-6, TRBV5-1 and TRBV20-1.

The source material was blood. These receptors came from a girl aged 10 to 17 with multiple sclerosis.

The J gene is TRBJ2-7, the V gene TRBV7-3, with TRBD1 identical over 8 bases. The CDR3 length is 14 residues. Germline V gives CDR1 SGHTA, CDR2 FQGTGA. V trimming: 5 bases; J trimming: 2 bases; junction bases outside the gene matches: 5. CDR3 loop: CASSQRQGPYEQYF. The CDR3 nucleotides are TGTGCCAGCAGCCAGAGACAGGGGCCCTACGAGCAGTACTTC.

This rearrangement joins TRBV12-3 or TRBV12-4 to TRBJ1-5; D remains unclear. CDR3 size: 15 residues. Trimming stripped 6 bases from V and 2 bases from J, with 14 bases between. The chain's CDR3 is CASSRRGMGNQPQHF. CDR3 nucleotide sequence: TGTGCCAGCAGCCGACGAGGTATGGGCAATCAGCCCCAGCATTTT.

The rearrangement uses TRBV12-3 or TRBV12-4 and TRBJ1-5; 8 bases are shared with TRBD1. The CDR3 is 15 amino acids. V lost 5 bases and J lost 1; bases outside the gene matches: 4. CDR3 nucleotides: TGTGCCAGCAGTCGACAGGGGATAAGCAATCAGCCCCAGCATTTT. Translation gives CASSRQGISNQPQHF.

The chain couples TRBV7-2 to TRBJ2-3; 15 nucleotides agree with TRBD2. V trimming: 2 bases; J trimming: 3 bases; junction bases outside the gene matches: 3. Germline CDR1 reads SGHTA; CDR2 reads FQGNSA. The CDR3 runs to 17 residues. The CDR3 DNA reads TGTGCCAGCAGCTTACAAGGGACTAGCGGGGGGACAGATACGCAGTATTTT. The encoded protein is CASSLQGTSGGTDTQYF.

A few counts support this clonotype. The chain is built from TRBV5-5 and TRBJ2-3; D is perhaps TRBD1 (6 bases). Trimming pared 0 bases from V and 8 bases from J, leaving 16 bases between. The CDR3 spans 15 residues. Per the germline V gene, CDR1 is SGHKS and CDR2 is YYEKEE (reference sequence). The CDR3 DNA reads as TGTGCCAGCAGCTTGGGGCTTACAGGGTATAGTACGCAGTATTTT. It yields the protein CASSLGLTGYSTQYF.

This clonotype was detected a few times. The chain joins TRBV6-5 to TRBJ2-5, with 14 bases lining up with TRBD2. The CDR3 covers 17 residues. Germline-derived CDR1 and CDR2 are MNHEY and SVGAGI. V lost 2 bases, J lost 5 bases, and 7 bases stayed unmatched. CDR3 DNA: TGTGCCAGCAGTTACACAGGACTAGCGGGGGGTGGGGAGACCCAGTACTTC. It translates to CASSYTGLAGGGETQYF.

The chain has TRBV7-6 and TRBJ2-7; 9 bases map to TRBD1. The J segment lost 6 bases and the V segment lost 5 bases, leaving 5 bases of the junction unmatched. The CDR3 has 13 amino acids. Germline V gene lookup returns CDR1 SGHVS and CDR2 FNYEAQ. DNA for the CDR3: TGTGCCAGCAGCCCGGGGGACAGGGCCGAGCAGTACTTC. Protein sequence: CASSPGDRAEQYF.

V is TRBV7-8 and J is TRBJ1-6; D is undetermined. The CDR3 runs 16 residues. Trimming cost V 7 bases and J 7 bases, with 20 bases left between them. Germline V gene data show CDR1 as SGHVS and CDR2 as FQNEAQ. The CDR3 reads CASKTRLGDQNSPLHF. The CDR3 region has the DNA TGTGCCAGCAAAACACGGTTAGGAGACCAGAATTCACCCCTCCACTTT.

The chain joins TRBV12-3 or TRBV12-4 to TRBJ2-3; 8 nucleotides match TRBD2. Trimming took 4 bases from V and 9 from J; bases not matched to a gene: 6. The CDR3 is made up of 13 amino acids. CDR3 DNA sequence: TGTGCCAGCAGTTCCCCCAGCGGGAGCACGCAGTATTTT. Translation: CASSSPSGSTQYF.

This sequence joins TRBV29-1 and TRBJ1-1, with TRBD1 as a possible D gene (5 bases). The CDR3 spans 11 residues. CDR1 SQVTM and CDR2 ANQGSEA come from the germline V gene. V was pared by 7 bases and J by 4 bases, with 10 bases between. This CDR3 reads CSAHTGTEAFF. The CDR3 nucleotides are TGCAGCGCCCACACAGGCACTGAAGCTTTCTTT.

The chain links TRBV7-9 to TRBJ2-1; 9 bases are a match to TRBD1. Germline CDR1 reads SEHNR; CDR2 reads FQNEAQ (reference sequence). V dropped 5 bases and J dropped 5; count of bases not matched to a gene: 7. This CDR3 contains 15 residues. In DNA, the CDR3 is TGTGCCAGCAGCCCAACGGGACAGGGTAACAATGAGCAGTTCTTC. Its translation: CASSPTGQGNNEQFF.

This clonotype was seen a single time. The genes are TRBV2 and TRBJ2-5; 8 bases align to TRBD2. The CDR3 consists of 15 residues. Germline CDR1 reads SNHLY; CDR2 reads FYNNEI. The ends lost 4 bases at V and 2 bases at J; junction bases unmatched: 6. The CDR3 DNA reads TGTGCCAGCAGTGGTCAGACTAGCGAACAAGAGACCCAGTACTTC. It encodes CASSGQTSEQETQYF.

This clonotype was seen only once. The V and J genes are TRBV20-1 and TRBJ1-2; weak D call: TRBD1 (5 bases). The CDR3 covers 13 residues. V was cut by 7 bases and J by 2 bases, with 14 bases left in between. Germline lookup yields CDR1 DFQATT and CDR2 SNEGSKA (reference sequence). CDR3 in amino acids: CSVWAGGNYGYTF. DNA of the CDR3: TGCAGTGTATGGGCCGGGGGGAACTATGGCTACACCTTC.

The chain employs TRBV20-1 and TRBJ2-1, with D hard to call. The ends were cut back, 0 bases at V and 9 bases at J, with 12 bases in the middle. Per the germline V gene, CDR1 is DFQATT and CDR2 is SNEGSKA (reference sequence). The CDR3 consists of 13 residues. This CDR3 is CSARDSTSVEQFF. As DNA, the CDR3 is TGCAGTGCTAGAGATAGTACGAGCGTTGAGCAGTTCTTC.

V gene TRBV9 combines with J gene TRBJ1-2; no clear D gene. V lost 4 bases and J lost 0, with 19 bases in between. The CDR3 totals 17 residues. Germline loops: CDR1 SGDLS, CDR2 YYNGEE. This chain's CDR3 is CASSPDLAGRANYGYTF. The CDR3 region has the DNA TGTGCCAGCAGCCCCGACCTGGCAGGACGAGCTAACTATGGCTACACCTTC.

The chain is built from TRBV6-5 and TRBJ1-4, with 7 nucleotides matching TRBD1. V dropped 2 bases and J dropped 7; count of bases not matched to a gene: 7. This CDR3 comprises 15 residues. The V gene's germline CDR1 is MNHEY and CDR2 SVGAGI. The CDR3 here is CASSYNRGIGEKLFF. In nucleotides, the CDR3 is TGTGCCAGCAGTTACAACAGGGGAATAGGTGAAAAACTGTTTTTT.

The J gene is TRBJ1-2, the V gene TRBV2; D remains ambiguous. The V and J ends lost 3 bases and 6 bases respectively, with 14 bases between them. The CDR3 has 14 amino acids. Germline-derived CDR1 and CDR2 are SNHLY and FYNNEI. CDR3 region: CASSESQENHGYTF. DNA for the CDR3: TGTGCCAGCAGTGAGTCGCAAGAGAATCATGGCTACACCTTC.

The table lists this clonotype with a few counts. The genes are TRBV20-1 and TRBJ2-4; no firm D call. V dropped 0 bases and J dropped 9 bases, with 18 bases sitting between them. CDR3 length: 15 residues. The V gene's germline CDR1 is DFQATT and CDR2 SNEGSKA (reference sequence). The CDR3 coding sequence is TGCAGTGCTAGAGATCCCCGGGCCCCCGAAACCATTCAGTACTTC. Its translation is CSARDPRAPETIQYF.

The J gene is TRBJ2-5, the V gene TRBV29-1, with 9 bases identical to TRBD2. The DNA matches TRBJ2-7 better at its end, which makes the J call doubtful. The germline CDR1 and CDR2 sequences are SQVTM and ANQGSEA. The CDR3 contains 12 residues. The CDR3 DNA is TGCAGCGTTGTAATAGCGGGAGACGAGCAGTACTTC. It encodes CSVVIAGDEQYF.

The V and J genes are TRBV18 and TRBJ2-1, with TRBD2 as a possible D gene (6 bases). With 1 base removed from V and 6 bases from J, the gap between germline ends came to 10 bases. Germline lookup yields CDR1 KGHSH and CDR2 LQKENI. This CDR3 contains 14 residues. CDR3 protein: CASSPLEGGNEQFF. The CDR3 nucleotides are TGTGCCAGCTCACCACTCGAGGGAGGCAATGAGCAGTTCTTC. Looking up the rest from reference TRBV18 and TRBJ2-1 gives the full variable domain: NAGVMQNPRHLVRRRGQEARLRCSPMKGHSHVYWYRQLPEEGLKFMVYLQKENIIDESGMPKERFSAEFPKEGPSILRIQQVVRGDSAAYFCASSPLEGGNEQFFGPGTRLTVL.